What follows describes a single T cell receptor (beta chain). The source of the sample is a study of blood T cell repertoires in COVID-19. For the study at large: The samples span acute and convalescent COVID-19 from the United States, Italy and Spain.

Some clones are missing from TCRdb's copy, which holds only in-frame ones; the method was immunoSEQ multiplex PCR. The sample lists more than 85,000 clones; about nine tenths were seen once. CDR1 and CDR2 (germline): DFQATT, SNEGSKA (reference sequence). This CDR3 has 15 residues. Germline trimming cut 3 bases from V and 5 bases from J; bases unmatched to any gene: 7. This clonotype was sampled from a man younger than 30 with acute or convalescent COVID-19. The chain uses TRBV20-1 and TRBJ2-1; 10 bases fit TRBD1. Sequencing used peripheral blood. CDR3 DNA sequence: TGCAGTGCTAGTACGCGGGGGACAGGGGACAATGAGCAGTTCTTC. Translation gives CSASTRGTGDNEQFF.